This T cell receptor (beta chain) was identified during a study of shared clonotypes between healthy human individuals. Background on the study: CD4 naive and memory got three plates each, CD8 naive two, CD8 memory one. Study results and caveats: A small donor pool kept down the genetic and exposure-history diversity that was represented.

Healthy adults negative for HIV, lacking recent acute infections or vaccinations, served as donors. Every donor was a Caucasian adult from Nashville, Tennessee. The sample holds a few counts of this clone. Its antigen is undetermined. Other DNA sequences in this specimen translate into the identical CDR3. Here immunoSEQ multiplex PCR was the method, and the copy in TCRdb shows in-frame clones only, minus some. The table has some 1,100,000 clones, around 78% seen once. CDR1 is KGHSH, CDR2 LQKENI, per germline. The ends were cut back, 0 bases at V and 1 base at J, with 3 bases in the middle. The CDR3 length is 13 residues.

The sample taken for sequencing was memory CD4+ T cells from PBMCs. The subset here: CD45RA-negative fraction. The chain uses TRBV18 and TRBJ1-1, with D unresolved. This TCR derives from a man aged 18 to 29 in good health. Some clones in this sample may be carry-over from other donors' samples. The CDR3 nucleotides read TGTGCCAGCTCACCACCAGGGAACACTGAAGCTTTCTTT. This encodes CASSPPGNTEAFF.